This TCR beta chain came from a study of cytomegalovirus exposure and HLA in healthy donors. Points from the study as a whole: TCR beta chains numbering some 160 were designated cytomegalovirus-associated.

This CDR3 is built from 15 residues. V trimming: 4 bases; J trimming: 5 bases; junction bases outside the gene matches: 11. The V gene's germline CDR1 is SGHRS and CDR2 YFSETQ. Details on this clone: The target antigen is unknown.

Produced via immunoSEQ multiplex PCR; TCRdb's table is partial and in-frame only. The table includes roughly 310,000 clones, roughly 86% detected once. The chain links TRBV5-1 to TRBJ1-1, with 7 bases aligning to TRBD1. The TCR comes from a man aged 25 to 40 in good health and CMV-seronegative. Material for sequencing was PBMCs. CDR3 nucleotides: TGCGCCAGCAGCGATCGACAGGGTGCGGTGACTGAAGCTTTCTTT. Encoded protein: CASSDRQGAVTEAFF.